What follows are 14 T cell receptor beta chains derived from one specimen sequenced in a study of blood T cells in healthy people across ages. Combining a sample-barcoded 5' primer with a J-beta primer mix, a second PCR ran for about 7 to 12 cycles. TCRdb re-analysed the 5' RACE reads in MiXCR, keeping a single row per CDR3 protein. Of about 970,000 distinct CDR3 sequences in the sample, approximately 50% are singletons; the top ten hold about 21%. The source material was blood. The receptors were sampled from a woman aged 60-70 years in good health.

This clonotype turned up a few times. The chain couples TRBV12-3 or TRBV12-4 to TRBJ2-3; 9 bases are a match to TRBD1. V lost 5 bases, J lost 6 bases, and 9 bases stayed unmatched. This CDR3 is built from 15 residues. As DNA, the CDR3 is TGTGCCAGCAGTACAGGGGGCGCCCCGGTGGATACGCAGTATTTT. Translating it yields CASSTGGAPVDTQYF.

The chain recombines TRBV27 with TRBJ1-2; the match to TRBD1 covers 11 bases. The CDR3 length is 14 residues. V dropped 6 bases and J dropped 13; count of bases not matched to a gene: 13. Germline lookup yields CDR1 MNHEY and CDR2 SMNVEV (reference sequence). The CDR3 sequence is CASRLGQGARVSTF. Here the CDR3 DNA reads TGTGCCAGCAGGTTAGGACAGGGGGCTAGGGTTTCCACCTTC.

This clonotype was found a few times. The chain combines TRBV29-1 with TRBJ2-5; D is possibly TRBD1 or TRBD2 (5 bases each). This CDR3 has 11 amino acids. V shed 6 bases and J shed 11 bases, with 16 bases lying between them. The germline CDR1 and CDR2 sequences are SQVTM and ANQGSEA. CDR3 amino acids: CSVLRGWEQYF. DNA for the CDR3: TGCAGCGTCCTAAGGGGTTGGGAGCAGTACTTC.

V usage is TRBV18 and J usage is TRBJ2-7; tentatively, D is TRBD1 (6 bases). The CDR3 totals 15 residues. The germline gives CDR1 KGHSH, CDR2 LQKENI. The ends were cut back, 4 bases at V and 4 bases at J, with 17 bases in the middle. The CDR3 DNA is TGTGCCAGCTCACTTGGAACAGGGCTAAAGTACGAGCAGTACTTC. Translation: CASSLGTGLKYEQYF.

V and J are TRBV27 and TRBJ2-1; 7 positions agree with TRBD2. This CDR3 spans 14 amino acids. Germline V gene data show CDR1 as MNHEY and CDR2 as SMNVEV (reference sequence). Unmatched junction bases numbered 7, after V lost 5 bases and J lost 6 bases. The CDR3 DNA sequence: TGTGCCAGCAGTGCCTCCACTAGCGCCAATGAGCAGTTCTTC. As protein: CASSASTSANEQFF.

Many counts were recorded for this clonotype. The rearrangement uses TRBV24-1 and TRBJ2-5, with D maybe TRBD1 (5 bases). Trimming removed 6 bases from V and 4 bases from J, with 11 bases in between. Germline CDR1 is KGHDR and CDR2 is SFDVKD. The CDR3 runs 13 residues. The CDR3 reads CATSQSGRETQYF. The CDR3 nucleotides are TGTGCCACCAGTCAGTCAGGGCGAGAGACCCAGTACTTC.

The genes are TRBV29-1 and TRBJ1-2, with TRBD1 as a possible D gene (6 bases). The CDR3 length is 14 residues. V lost 4 bases to trimming and J lost 6 bases, with 18 bases between them. CDR1 SQVTM and CDR2 ANQGSEA come from the germline V gene. Here the CDR3 reads CSVVSRGRYHGYTF. The CDR3 DNA reads TGCAGCGTTGTGTCTCGGGGGCGTTATCATGGCTACACCTTC. The variable domain in full, with the rest retrieved from reference TRBV29-1 and TRBJ1-2, is SAVISQKPSRDICQRGTSLTIQCQVDSQVTMMFWYRQQPGQSLTLIATANQGSEATYESGFVIDKFPISRPNLTFSTLTVSNMSPEDSSIYLCSVVSRGRYHGYTFGSGTRLTVV.

The J gene is TRBJ2-7, the V gene TRBV20-1, with D possibly matching TRBD1 (6 bases). The CDR3 loop spans 16 amino acids. Per germline, CDR1 DFQATT and CDR2 SNEGSKA (reference sequence). The ends were cut back, 3 bases at V and 0 bases at J, with 18 bases in the middle. CDR3 nucleotides: TGCAGTGCTAGTTCCACAGGGCAGGGGAGCTCCTACGAGCAGTACTTC. This encodes CSASSTGQGSSYEQYF.

The DNA for the CDR3 is TGCGCCAGTAAGCAGGGCGACACCGGGGAGCTGTTTTTT. Translated, it gives CASKQGDTGELFF. The V and J genes are TRBV5-1 and TRBJ2-2, with a tentative D call TRBD1 (5 bases). In germline, CDR1 is SGHRS, CDR2 YFSETQ. V gave up 8 bases and J gave up 3 bases, with 11 bases separating them. This CDR3 is 13 amino acids long.

This rearrangement joins TRBV12-3 or TRBV12-4 to TRBJ1-5, with 7 bases that match TRBD1. J was trimmed by 5 bases and V by 7 bases; bases with no gene match: 20. CDR3 length equals 18 residues. The CDR3 region has the DNA TGTGCCAGCACCACTTTATATGAGAGCGACAGGGTCCATCAGCCCCAGCATTTT. Its translation is CASTTLYESDRVHQPQHF.

V and J are TRBV6-5 and TRBJ2-7, with 7 bases lining up with TRBD2. The J call is doubtful: the DNA matches TRBJ2-5 better. Germline CDR1 MNHEY, CDR2 SVGAGI. CDR3 length equals 15 residues. This CDR3 is CASSYSAAGRETQYF. DNA of the CDR3: TGTGCCAGCAGTTACTCGGCAGCGGGAAGAGAGACCCAGTACTTC.

This rearrangement joins TRBV4-3 to TRBJ1-1; D is possibly TRBD1 (5 bases). CDR1 LGHNA and CDR2 YSLEER come from the germline V gene. Trimming shortened V by 2 bases and J by 8 bases, and 12 bases separated the two germline ends. The CDR3 is 13 residues long. The CDR3 reads CASSQSRGREAFF. The DNA for the CDR3 is TGCGCCAGCAGCCAATCTAGGGGCAGGGAAGCTTTCTTT.

This clonotype was observed once. The rearrangement joins TRBV20-1 to TRBJ1-2; D uncertain. The V gene lost 2 bases and the J gene lost 13 bases, with 20 bases spanning the gap. The CDR3 has 13 residues. The germline CDR1 and CDR2 sequences are DFQATT and SNEGSKA (reference sequence). CDR3 bases: TGCAGTGCTAGACTACGGGGTATGGGAGAGTGCACCTTC. Protein product: CSARLRGMGECTF.

This sequence joins TRBV27 and TRBJ2-3; no definite D call. CDR3 size: 14 residues. With 0 bases removed from V and 1 base from J, the gap between germline ends came to 5 bases. CDR1 is MNHEY, CDR2 SMNVEV, per germline (reference sequence). CDR3 nucleotide sequence: TGTGCCAGCAGTTTATCGAGGCGCACAGATACGCAGTATTTT. Translation gives CASSLSRRTDTQYF.